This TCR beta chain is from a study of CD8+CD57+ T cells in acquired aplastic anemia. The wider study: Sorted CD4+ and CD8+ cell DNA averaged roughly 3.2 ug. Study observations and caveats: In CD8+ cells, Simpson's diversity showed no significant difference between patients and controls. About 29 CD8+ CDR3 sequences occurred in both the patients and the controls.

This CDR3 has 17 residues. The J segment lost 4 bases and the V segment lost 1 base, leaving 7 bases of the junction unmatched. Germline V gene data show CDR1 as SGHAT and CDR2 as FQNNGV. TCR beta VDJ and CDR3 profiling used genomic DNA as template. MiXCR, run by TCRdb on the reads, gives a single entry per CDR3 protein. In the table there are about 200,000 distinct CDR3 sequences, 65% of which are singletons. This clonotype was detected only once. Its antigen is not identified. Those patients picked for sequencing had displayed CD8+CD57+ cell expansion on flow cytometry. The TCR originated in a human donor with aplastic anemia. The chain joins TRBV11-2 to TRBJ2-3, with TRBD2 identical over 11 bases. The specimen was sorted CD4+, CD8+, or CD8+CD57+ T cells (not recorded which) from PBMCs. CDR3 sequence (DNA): TGTGCCAGCAGCTTAGGGCCGGGACTAGCGGCGGCAGATACGCAGTATTTT. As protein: CASSLGPGLAAADTQYF.